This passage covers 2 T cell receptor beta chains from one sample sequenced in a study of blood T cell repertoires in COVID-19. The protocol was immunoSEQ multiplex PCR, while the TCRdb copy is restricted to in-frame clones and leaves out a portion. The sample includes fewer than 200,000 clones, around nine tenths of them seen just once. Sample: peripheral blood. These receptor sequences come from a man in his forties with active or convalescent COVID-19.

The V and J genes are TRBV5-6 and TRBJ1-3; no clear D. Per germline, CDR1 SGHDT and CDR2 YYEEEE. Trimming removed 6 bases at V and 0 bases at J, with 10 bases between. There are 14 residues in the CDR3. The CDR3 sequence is CASTRQASGNTIYF. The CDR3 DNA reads TGTGCCAGCACCCGCCAGGCCTCTGGAAACACCATATATTTT.

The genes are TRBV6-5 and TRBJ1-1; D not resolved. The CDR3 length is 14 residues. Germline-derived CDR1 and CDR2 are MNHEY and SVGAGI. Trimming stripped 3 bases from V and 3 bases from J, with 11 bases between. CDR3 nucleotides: TGTGCCAGCAGTTATTCCGGACTTTACACTGAAGCTTTCTTT. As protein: CASSYSGLYTEAFF.